What follows are 6 T cell receptor beta chains derived from one specimen sequenced in a study of T-cell reconstitution after alpha-beta-depleted transplantation in children. Unique molecular identifiers featured in how the TCRbeta library was prepared. Via MiXCR, TCRdb re-called the PCR reads, giving one row per CDR3 protein. The sample lists some 400,000 distinct CDR3 sequences, around 21% seen once, with about 3.8% in the top ten. Specimen: PBMCs from the stem cell graft donor, collected from the stem cell graft. The receptors stem from a human donor who donated a stem cell graft to a child with acute myeloid leukemia.

The V call is TRBV12-3 or TRBV12-4, the J call TRBJ1-2; unclear D gene. The CDR3 is 13 residues long. With 3 bases removed from V and 4 bases from J, the gap between germline ends came to 9 bases. CDR3 coding DNA: TGTGCCAGCAGTTTCCGGACTGGCTATGGCTACACCTTC. It translates to CASSFRTGYGYTF.

This clonotype was seen once. This sequence may be a read error, since a much larger clone differs from it by one base. The rearrangement uses TRBV29-1 and TRBJ2-3; the D gene is possibly TRBD2 (5 bases). The CDR3 spans 14 residues. Trimming removed 7 bases from V and 8 bases from J, with 22 bases in between. In germline, CDR1 is SQVTM, CDR2 ANQGSEA. The CDR3 sequence is CSASPERRLGTQYF. The DNA for the CDR3 is TGCAGCGCCTCACCGGAACGGAGGCTAGGTACGCAGTATTTT.

Ten or more counts support this clonotype. The chain combines TRBV20-1 with TRBJ2-1; TRBD2 might be the D (5 bases). This CDR3 is built from 17 residues. CDR1 and CDR2 from the germline V gene are DFQATT and SNEGSKA (reference sequence). Deletions cut 0 bases from V and 2 bases from J, with 17 bases between. CDR3 DNA: TGCAGTGCTAGAGACCCGGAGGTCCCGGTCGCCTACAATGAGCAGTTCTTC. Amino acid sequence: CSARDPEVPVAYNEQFF.

The chain employs TRBV28 and TRBJ2-1, with D perhaps matching TRBD2 (6 bases). Germline lookup yields CDR1 MDHEN and CDR2 SYDVKM. The V end was cut by 8 bases, the J end by 8 bases, with 16 bases between. The CDR3 totals 13 residues. This CDR3 reads CASSRLGVDEQFF. CDR3 DNA: TGTGCCAGCTCCAGACTAGGGGTCGATGAGCAGTTCTTC. The full variable domain, completed using reference TRBV28 and TRBJ2-1, is DVKVTQSSRYLVKRTGEKVFLECVQDMDHENMFWYRQDPGLGLRLIYFSYDVKMKEKGDIPEGYSVSREKKERFSLILESASTNQTSMYLCASSRLGVDEQFFGPGTRLTVL.

This clonotype was seen only a few times. This chain connects TRBV12-3 or TRBV12-4 to TRBJ2-1; 7 bases agree with TRBD1. The CDR3 sequence is 15 residues long. Trimming at V came to 4 bases and at J to 6 bases, leaving 9 bases not matched to a gene. The chain's CDR3 is CASSYPGQHFNEQFF. The DNA of the CDR3 is TGTGCCAGCAGTTATCCGGGACAGCACTTCAATGAGCAGTTCTTC.

This clonotype was seen a few times. The chain is built from TRBV7-9 and TRBJ2-7; 8 bases align to TRBD2. Germline-derived CDR1 and CDR2 are SEHNR and FQNEAQ (reference sequence). This CDR3 is built from 14 residues. Trimming cost V 6 bases and J 6 bases; bases outside gene matches: 10. CDR3 amino acids: CASRSGREDLEQYF. The CDR3 DNA reads as TGTGCCAGCAGATCGGGGCGGGAGGACCTCGAGCAGTACTTC.